The 11 T cell receptor beta chains given below trace back to one sample, sequenced in a study of T-cell reconstitution after alpha-beta-depleted transplantation in children. During its preparation, the TCRbeta library received unique molecular identifiers. TCRdb reanalysed the PCR reads using MiXCR and keeps one entry per CDR3 protein. The sample records about 610,000 distinct CDR3 sequences, about 10% being singletons. The sample consisted of PBMCs from the stem cell graft donor, taken from the stem cell graft. Receptors were obtained from a human donor who donated a stem cell graft to a child with acute myeloid leukemia.

This clonotype was picked up many times. The chain couples TRBV20-1 to TRBJ2-3; 8 bases fit TRBD2. CDR3 size: 12 residues. Looked up from germline, CDR1 is DFQATT and CDR2 is SNEGSKA (reference sequence). V lost 3 bases to trimming and J lost 6 bases; unmatched junction nucleotides: 2. The CDR3 loop reads CSASSGKDTQYF. In DNA form, the CDR3 reads TGCAGTGCTAGTAGCGGGAAGGATACGCAGTATTTT.

This clonotype was seen repeatedly, ten times or more. The chain uses TRBV10-3 and TRBJ2-3, with 8 positions matching TRBD2. The CDR3 sequence is 17 residues long. The V gene's germline CDR1 is ENHRY and CDR2 SYGVKD. Unmatched junction bases numbered 11, after V lost 6 bases and J lost 0 bases. The DNA for the CDR3 is TGTGCCATCAGCTCACTAGCGGCAACCAAAAGCACAGATACGCAGTATTTT. This sequence encodes CAISSLAATKSTDTQYF.

This clonotype was seen repeatedly, ten times or more. The chain links TRBV3-1 to TRBJ2-7; D might be TRBD2 (5 bases). Deletions cut 3 bases from V and 3 bases from J, with 9 bases between. Germline V CDR1 and CDR2: LGHDT, YNNKEL (reference sequence). The CDR3 length is 13 residues. CDR3 sequence: CASSQGAHYEQYF. In DNA, the CDR3 is TGTGCCAGCAGCCAGGGAGCACACTACGAGCAGTACTTC.

This clonotype was seen a few times. V usage is TRBV18 and J usage is TRBJ2-5; 7 nucleotides match TRBD1. Per the germline V gene, CDR1 is KGHSH and CDR2 is LQKENI. CDR3 size: 14 residues. V shed 3 bases, J shed 5 bases, and the junction held 6 bases outside the gene matches. For the CDR3, the DNA is TGTGCCAGCTCACCCGGACAGGACCCTGAGACCCAGTACTTC. Translating gives CASSPGQDPETQYF.

The table lists this clonotype with many counts. The chain uses TRBV5-1 and TRBJ2-3; TRBD2 matches at 13 bases. This CDR3 has 16 amino acids. Trimming cost V 1 base and J 6 bases; bases outside gene matches: 5. Germline lookup yields CDR1 SGHRS and CDR2 YFSETQ. The chain's CDR3 is CASSLRTSGSGDTQYF. CDR3 DNA: TGCGCCAGCAGCTTGAGGACTAGCGGGAGTGGGGATACGCAGTATTTT.

This clonotype has more than one count but fewer than ten. This rearrangement joins TRBV7-2 to TRBJ1-1; D perhaps matches TRBD1 (5 bases). CDR1 is SGHTA, CDR2 FQGNSA, per germline. Trimming removed 7 bases at V and 2 bases at J, with 14 bases between. This CDR3 is built from 14 residues. The CDR3, as DNA: TGTGCCAGCAACCAGAGAGGGGTAAACACTGAAGCTTTCTTT. This translates into CASNQRGVNTEAFF.

This clonotype was counted many times. V gene TRBV4-3 combines with J gene TRBJ2-3, with D possibly being TRBD2 (6 bases). Trimming cost V 0 bases and J 0 bases, with 16 bases left between them. CDR3 size: 18 residues. Germline values: CDR1 LGHNA, CDR2 YSLEER. The CDR3 loop is CASSQDPTYSGSTDTQYF. The DNA for the CDR3 is TGCGCCAGCAGCCAAGATCCGACCTATAGCGGTAGCACAGATACGCAGTATTTT.

The chain has TRBV10-3 and TRBJ2-3, with 11 bases aligning to TRBD2. This CDR3 is 18 amino acids long. CDR1 ENHRY and CDR2 SYGVKD come from the germline V gene. The CDR3: CAIEELLAGGPGTDTQYF. The CDR3 DNA follows: TGTGCTATAGAGGAGCTATTAGCGGGAGGGCCTGGCACAGATACGCAGTATTTT.

This CDR3 is CASTERWTGSNQPQHF. In DNA form, the CDR3 reads TGTGCCAGCACCGAAAGGTGGACAGGGAGCAATCAGCCCCAGCATTTT. This chain joins TRBV6-1 and TRBJ1-5; 8 positions match TRBD1. Trimming took 7 bases from V and 1 from J; bases not matched to a gene: 9. The germline CDR1 and CDR2 sequences are MNHNS and SASEGT. The CDR3 contains 16 residues.

This clonotype was seen at least ten times. This rearrangement joins TRBV20-1 to TRBJ2-7; TRBD1 aligns across 8 bases. Looked up from germline, CDR1 is DFQATT and CDR2 is SNEGSKA (reference sequence). With 5 bases clipped from V and 4 bases from J, the junction kept 10 bases outside the gene matches. This CDR3 is built from 14 residues. CDR3 in DNA: TGCAGTGCTGCCACCCGGACAGGGCGGTACGAGCAGTACTTC. Its protein is CSAATRTGRYEQYF.

This clonotype was detected ten times or more. The chain has TRBV4-3 and TRBJ2-1, with TRBD2 matching over 11 bases. CDR1 LGHNA and CDR2 YSLEER come from the germline V gene. V shed 4 bases and J 5 bases; nucleotides not matched to a gene: 19. There are 20 residues in the CDR3. DNA of the CDR3: TGCGCCAGCAGCCCTTCCCTATCTTTGACTAGCGGGGAGGGGAACAATGAGCAGTTCTTC. As protein: CASSPSLSLTSGEGNNEQFF.